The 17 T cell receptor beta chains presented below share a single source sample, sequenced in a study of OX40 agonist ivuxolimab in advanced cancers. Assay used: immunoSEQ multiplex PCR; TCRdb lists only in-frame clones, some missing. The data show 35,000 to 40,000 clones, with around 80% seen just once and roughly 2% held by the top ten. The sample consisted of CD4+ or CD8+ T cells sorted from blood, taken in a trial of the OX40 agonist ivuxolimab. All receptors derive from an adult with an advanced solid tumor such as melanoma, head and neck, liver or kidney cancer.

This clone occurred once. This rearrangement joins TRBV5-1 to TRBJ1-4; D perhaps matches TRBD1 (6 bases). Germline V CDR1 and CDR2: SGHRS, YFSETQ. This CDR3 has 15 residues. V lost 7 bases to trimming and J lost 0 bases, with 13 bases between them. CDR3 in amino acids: CASAESGATNEKLFF. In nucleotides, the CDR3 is TGCGCCAGCGCAGAATCAGGGGCAACTAATGAAAAACTGTTTTTT.

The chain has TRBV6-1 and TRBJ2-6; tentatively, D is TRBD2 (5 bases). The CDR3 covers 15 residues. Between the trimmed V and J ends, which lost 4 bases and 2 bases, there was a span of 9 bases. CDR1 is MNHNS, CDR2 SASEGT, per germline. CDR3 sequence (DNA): TGTGCCAGCAGTGTCCCCGGGGCTGGGGCCAACGTCCTGACTTTC. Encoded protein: CASSVPGAGANVLTF.

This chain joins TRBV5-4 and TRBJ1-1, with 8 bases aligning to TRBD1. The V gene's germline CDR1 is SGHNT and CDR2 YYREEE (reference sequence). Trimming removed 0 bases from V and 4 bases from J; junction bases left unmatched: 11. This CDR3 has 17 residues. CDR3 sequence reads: CASSLAGQGAGATEAFF. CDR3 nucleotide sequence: TGTGCCAGCAGCTTGGCGGGGCAGGGGGCTGGGGCCACTGAAGCTTTCTTT.

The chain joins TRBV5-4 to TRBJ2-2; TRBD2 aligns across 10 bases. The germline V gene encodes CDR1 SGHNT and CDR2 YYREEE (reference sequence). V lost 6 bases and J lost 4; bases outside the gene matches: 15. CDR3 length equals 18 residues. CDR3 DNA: TGTGCCAGCACGGGGGCTAGCGGGGGCCCCCTCGCCACCGGGGAGCTGTTTTTT. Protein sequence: CASTGASGGPLATGELFF.

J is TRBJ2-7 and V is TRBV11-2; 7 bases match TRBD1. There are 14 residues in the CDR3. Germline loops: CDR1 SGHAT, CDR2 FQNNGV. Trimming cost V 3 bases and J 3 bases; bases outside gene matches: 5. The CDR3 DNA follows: TGTGCCAGCAGCTTCTTGACAGGGAGCTACGAGCAGTACTTC. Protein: CASSFLTGSYEQYF.

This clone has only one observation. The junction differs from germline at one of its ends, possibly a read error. The CDR3 protein is CASSSTGLDGYTF. DNA for the CDR3: TGTGCCAGCAGCTCCACAGGGTTAGATGGCTACACCTTC. This chain uses TRBV5-3 with TRBJ1-2; TRBD1 might be the D (6 bases). TRBV5-3 is filed as an ORF, its function uncertain. CDR3 length equals 13 residues.

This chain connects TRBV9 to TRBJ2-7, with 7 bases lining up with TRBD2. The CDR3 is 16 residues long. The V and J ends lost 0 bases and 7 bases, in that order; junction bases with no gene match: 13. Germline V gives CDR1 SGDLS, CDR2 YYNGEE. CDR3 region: CASSVGPWSGGEEQYF. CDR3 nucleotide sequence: TGTGCCAGCAGCGTAGGCCCTTGGTCGGGGGGAGAGGAGCAGTACTTC. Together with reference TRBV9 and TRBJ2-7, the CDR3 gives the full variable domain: DSGVTQTPKHLITATGQRVTLRCSPRSGDLSVYWYQQSLDQGLQFLIQYYNGEERAKGNILERFSAQQFPDLHSELNLSSLELGDSALYFCASSVGPWSGGEEQYFGPGTRLTVT.

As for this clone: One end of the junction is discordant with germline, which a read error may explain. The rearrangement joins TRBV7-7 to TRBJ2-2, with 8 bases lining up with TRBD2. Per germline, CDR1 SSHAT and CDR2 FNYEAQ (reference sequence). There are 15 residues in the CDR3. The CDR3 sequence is CASSTSGGLTGELFF. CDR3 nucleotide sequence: TGTGCTAGCAGTACGAGCGGGGGATTGACCGGGGAGCTGTTTTTT. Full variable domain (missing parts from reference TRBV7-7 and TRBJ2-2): GAGVSQSPRYKVTKRGQDVTLRCDPISSHATLYWYQQALGQGPEFLTYFNYEAQPDKSGLPSDRFSAERPEGSISTLTIQRTEQRDSAMYRCASSTSGGLTGELFFGEGSRLTVL.

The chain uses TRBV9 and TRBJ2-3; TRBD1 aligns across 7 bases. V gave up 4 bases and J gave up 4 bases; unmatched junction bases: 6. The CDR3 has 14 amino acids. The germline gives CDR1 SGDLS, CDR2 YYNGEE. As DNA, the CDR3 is TGTGCCAGCAGCCCAAGACAGGGCGCAGATACGCAGTATTTT. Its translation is CASSPRQGADTQYF.

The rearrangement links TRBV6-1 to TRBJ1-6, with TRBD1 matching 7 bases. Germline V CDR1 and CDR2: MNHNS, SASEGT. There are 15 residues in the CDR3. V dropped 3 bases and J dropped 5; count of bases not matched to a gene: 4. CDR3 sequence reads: CASSDRGVDNSPLHF. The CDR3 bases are TGTGCCAGCAGTGACAGGGGGGTAGATAATTCACCCCTCCACTTT.

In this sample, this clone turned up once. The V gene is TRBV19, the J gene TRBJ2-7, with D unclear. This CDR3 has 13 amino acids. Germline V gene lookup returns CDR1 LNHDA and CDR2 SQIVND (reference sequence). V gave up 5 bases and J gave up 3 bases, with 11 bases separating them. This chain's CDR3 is CASSFSVNYEQYF. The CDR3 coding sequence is TGTGCCAGTAGTTTCTCAGTTAACTACGAGCAGTACTTC.

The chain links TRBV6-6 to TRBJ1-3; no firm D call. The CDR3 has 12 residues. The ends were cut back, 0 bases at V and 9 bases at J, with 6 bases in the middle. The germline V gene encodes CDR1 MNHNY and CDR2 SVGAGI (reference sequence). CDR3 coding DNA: TGTGCCAGCAGTTACTCTGGCGTCACCATATATTTT. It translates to CASSYSGVTIYF.

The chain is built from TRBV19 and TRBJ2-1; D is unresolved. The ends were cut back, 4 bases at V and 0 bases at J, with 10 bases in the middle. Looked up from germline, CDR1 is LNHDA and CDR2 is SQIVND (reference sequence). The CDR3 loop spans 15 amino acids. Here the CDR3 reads CASSNEILSYNEQFF. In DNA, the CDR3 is TGTGCCAGTAGTAACGAGATCCTCTCCTACAATGAGCAGTTCTTC.

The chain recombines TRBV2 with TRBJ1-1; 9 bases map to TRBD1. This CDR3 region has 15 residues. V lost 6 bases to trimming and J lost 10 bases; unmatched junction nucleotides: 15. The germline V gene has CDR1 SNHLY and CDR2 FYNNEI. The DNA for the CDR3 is TGTGCCAGCAGGGCAGAAACCGGGACAGGGAATCGAGCTTTCTTT. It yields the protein CASRAETGTGNRAFF. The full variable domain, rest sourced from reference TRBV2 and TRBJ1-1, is EPEVTQTPSHQVTQMGQEVILRCVPISNHLYFYWYRQILGQKVEFLVSFYNNEISEKSEIFDDQFSVERPDGSNFTLKIRSTKLEDSAMYFCASRAETGTGNRAFFGQGTRLTVV.

CDR3 protein: CASRTTGHYGYTF. DNA of the CDR3: TGTGCCAGCAGGACGACAGGGCACTATGGCTACACCTTC. The chain recombines TRBV5-8 with TRBJ1-2; 7 bases map to TRBD1. Germline loops: CDR1 SGHTS, CDR2 YDEGEE. V lost 5 bases, J lost 3 bases, and 4 bases stayed unmatched. The CDR3 is 13 residues long. Using reference TRBV5-8 and TRBJ1-2 for the parts outside the CDR3, the full variable domain is EAGVTQSPTHLIKTRGQQATLRCSPISGHTSVYWYQQALGLGLQFLLWYDEGEERNRGNFPPRFSGRQFPNYSSELNVNALELEDSALYLCASRTTGHYGYTFGSGTRLTVV.

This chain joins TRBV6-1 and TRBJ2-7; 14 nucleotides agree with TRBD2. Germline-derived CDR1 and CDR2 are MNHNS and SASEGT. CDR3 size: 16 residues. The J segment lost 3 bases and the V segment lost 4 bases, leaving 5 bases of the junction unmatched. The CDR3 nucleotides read TGTGCCAGCAGTGGCCGACTAGCGGGAGGGCTCTACGAGCAGTACTTC. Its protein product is CASSGRLAGGLYEQYF.

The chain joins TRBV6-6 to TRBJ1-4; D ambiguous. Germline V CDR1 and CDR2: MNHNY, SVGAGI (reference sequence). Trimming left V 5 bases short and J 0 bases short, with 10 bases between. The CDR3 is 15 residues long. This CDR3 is CASSMNGATNEKLFF. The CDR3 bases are TGTGCCAGCAGTATGAACGGTGCAACTAATGAAAAACTGTTTTTT.